A selection of T cell receptor beta chains follows, all from one sample in a study of blood T cell repertoires in COVID-19. The method was immunoSEQ multiplex PCR; TCRdb's version includes in-frame clones alone and lacks a portion of them. The top ten hold about 7.2% of the sample, which has approximately 190,000 clones, 80% seen once. The specimen sequenced was peripheral blood. These receptors were obtained from a man aged 60 to 69 with acute or convalescent COVID-19. Both conserved end residues are part of each CDR3. The D gene is left open where the match is weak. Clone size is not always given. Where it is, it says once, few, many or a class for expanded clones.

size	D	J	V	DNA	CDR3
-	TRBD1	TRBJ2-3	TRBV5-4	TGTGCCAGCAGCTTGCAGGGACAGGGGACAGATACGCAGTATTTT	CASSLQGQGTDTQYF
-	TRBD1	TRBJ2-7	TRBV19	TGTGCCAGTAGTATAGCCGGGACAGGGACCTACGAGCAGTACTTC	CASSIAGTGTYEQYF
-	TRBD1	TRBJ2-7	TRBV18	TGTGCCAGCTCACTCGGACAGGGGGGCTACGAGCAGTACTTC	CASSLGQGGYEQYF
few	-	TRBJ2-7	TRBV4-1	TGCGCCAGCAGCCAAGATAGCTCCTACGAGCAGTACTTC	CASSQDSSYEQYF
many	-	TRBJ1-1	TRBV19	TGTGCCAGTAATGTGGGGGGAGCGGGCACTGAAGCTTTCTTT	CASNVGGAGTEAFF
-	TRBD2	TRBJ2-5	TRBV2	TGTGCCAGCTCGGCAAGGATGGTAGCGGGGTTCCAAGAGACCCAGTACTTC	CASSARMVAGFQETQYF
once	TRBD2	TRBJ2-1	TRBV7-2	TGTGCCAGCAGCTATGAAACAGCGGGGGGGCCCGTTTATGAGCAGTTCTTC	CASSYETAGGPVYEQFF
-	-	TRBJ1-6	TRBV5-1	TGCGCCAGCAGCTTGGAGGGGGGGAATTCACCCCTCCACTTT	CASSLEGGNSPLHF
-	-	TRBJ2-5	TRBV2	TGTGCCAGCAGCGACCCTAGGGGAGAGACCCAGTACTTC	CASSDPRGETQYF
-	TRBD2	TRBJ2-1	TRBV19	TGTGCCAGTAGTATTAGAGCGGGGGGACCCTTCAGCGAGCAGTTCTTC	CASSIRAGGPFSEQFF